This T cell receptor (beta chain) was found in a study of CD8+ T cells in alopecia areata (dated 2018 in TCRdb). At the level of the whole study: High-throughput TCRbeta sequencing was used to examine T cell clonal expansion in alopecia areata in both the C3H/HeJ mouse model and human patients. Scalp tissue and sorted CD4+ and CD8+ peripheral blood T cells from patchy and totalis/universalis alopecia areata patients and from healthy controls were covered by human TCRbeta sequencing. RNA came from the PAXgene miRNA kit for fixed scalp, the miRNeasy kit for PBMCs, and the RNeasy kit for mouse skin. Scalp clonality was compared among normal scalp (n=4), patchy alopecia areata scalp (n=8), and alopecia totalis/universalis scalp (n=8). immunoSEQ multiplex PCR using 35 Vbeta forward primers and 13 Jbeta reverse primers was used to amplify TCRbeta CDR3 regions. General findings and caveats noted by the study authors: Compared with mice, TCR sequences shared between patients were less clear, possibly partly because of HLA diversity across the patient population. Scalp TCR repertoire analysis is complicated because resident alphabeta T cells in normal human skin are also sequenced, whereas mouse skin is dominated by gammadelta T cells. Compared with normal scalp, lesional scalp had higher clonality and more expanded CD8+ clones, particularly in alopecia totalis/universalis, a pattern that suggests antigenic drive.

The receptor library was made with the immunoSEQ multiplex PCR assay. RNA was extracted from all samples and reverse transcribed into cDNA as template for TCR sequencing. First-strand cDNA was synthesized using SuperScript III with a 2:1 mix of oligo-dT and random hexamers. A synthetic immune receptor repertoire was used to assess amplification bias, and residual bias was removed computationally. The authors' pipeline ran thus. Raw reads were preprocessed for error removal, and CDR3 was defined according to IMGT conventions as running from the conserved cysteine to phenylalanine. To get clonality, Shannon entropy was normalized by log2 of the number of productive unique TCRs and the result was subtracted from 1. Whether scalp clones were CD4 or CD8 was inferred by matching scalp TCRbeta sequences against CD4 and CD8 repertoires sorted from blood. TCRdb obtained this table from immuneACCESS and retained in-frame rearrangements with V and J assigned. These tables miss some clones; where compared with another copy, unresolved V genes account for less than half of the shortfall, and the remainder is unexplained. That table gives V, J and clone size, and the DNA gave D and trimming. The sample contains roughly 120,000 clones, less than 70% of them found a single time. The ten largest account for approximately 2.6% of the sample.

After PBMCs were isolated by density centrifugation and stained for CD3, CD4 and CD8, a FACSAria was used to sort CD4+ and CD8+ T cells. Scalp biopsies and blood samples were obtained from unaffected controls. Concerning this clone itself: No antigen is known for it. Within one base of it there is no much larger clone, and no base qualities were kept.

CDR1 and CDR2 are read off the germline V gene as MGHRA and YSYEKL. The CDR3 sequence holds 11 residues, the cysteine and phenylalanine included. Only the CDR3 region is kept as DNA, spanning 33 bases read in frame from base 1. The germline V and J ends show losses of 8 bases and 11 bases respectively, and no gene match explains 6 bases of the junction. The sample comprised CD4+ T cells sorted from blood. This chain joins TRBV4-1 to TRBJ2-3; TRBD2 matches 8 bases in the middle. This clonotype was sampled from a human donor in good health. The CDR3 protein is CASGPGGVQYF. The nucleotide sequence is TGCGCCAGCGGCCCGGGGGGGGTGCAGTATTTT.